This T cell receptor beta chain was observed in a study of blood T cells in healthy people across ages. Using a J-beta primer mix together with a sample-barcoded 5' primer, a second PCR was run for about 6 to 12 cycles. Using its own MiXCR run on the 5' RACE reads, TCRdb lists one record per CDR3 protein. This table holds about 970,000 distinct CDR3 sequences, just over 50% found once. Overall study results and limits: Strong correlation linked observed beta diversity and percent naive T cells. There was no known CMV status for donors, so expanded clonotype changes were possibly confounded. Diversity was higher, and naive CD4+ cells more numerous, in long-lived donors than in aged donors. Roughly linearly, TCR beta diversity per million T cells fell as age increased.

This clonotype has a handful of counts. Its cognate antigen is unknown. The germline V and J ends were trimmed by 1 base and 2 bases, with 22 bases remaining between them. Per the germline V gene, CDR1 is SGHRS and CDR2 is YFSETQ. This CDR3 comprises 19 residues. Input material: blood. This TCR derives from a woman aged 55-69 years in good health. The rearrangement links TRBV5-1 to TRBJ2-1; D ambiguous. The CDR3 nucleotides are TGCGCCAGCAGCTTGCCCCCTTGGGCGTCCCCTTTTACCTACAATGAGCAGTTCTTC. It is translated as CASSLPPWASPFTYNEQFF. Looking up the rest from reference TRBV5-1 and TRBJ2-1 gives the full variable domain: KAGVTQTPRYLIKTRGQQVTLSCSPISGHRSVSWYQQTPGQGLQFLFEYFSETQRNKGNFPGRFSGRQFSNSRSEMNVSTLELGDSALYLCASSLPPWASPFTYNEQFFGPGTRLTVL.